This T cell receptor beta chain was identified during a study of T cell responses to AZD1222 COVID-19 vaccine listed by TCRdb under 2021. Context from the whole study: A total of 233 trial participants underwent TCR sequencing, of whom 207 received two doses of AZD1222 and about 25 received two doses of the MenACWY control vaccine. Trial participants were enrolled into age subgroups of 18-55, 56-69 and 70-plus years, which contained 148, 28 and 57 TCR-sequenced participants, respectively.

Sample time point, as interpreted from the label and publication: about 28 days (+/-7) after the second vaccine dose. AZD1222 recipients given second doses at about 4 weeks or at about 12 weeks were pooled, since spike-specific TCR depth and breadth were not found to differ between the two schedules. The vaccinee samples were drawn from two UK trials, COV001 and COV002, one of which was a single-blind randomized controlled phase 2/3 trial testing AZD1222 (ChAdOx1 nCoV-19) in healthy adults. For TCRbeta chain sequencing, PBMC samples from trial participants were taken at day 0 and at day 28 after the second dose. What the research found in general, with its limitations: A significant rise in spike-specific TCR breadth and depth was observed after two AZD1222 doses relative to day 0 and relative to MenACWY recipients. Conclusions about previously exposed vaccinees were limited because only a handful of AZD1222 recipients were SARS-CoV-2 seropositive at baseline. CD4 TCRs associated with the vaccine covered the entire spike protein, and the dominant responses were in regions 160-218 and 743-854. Because no day 14 peak-response samples were available, the repertoires could be characterized only after the peak T cell response. The 56-69-year group was small, and its depth increase did not reach significance, likely because of low power. Participants were mostly white British, with more females than males. The authors suggested clonal diversity may have been underestimated. Epitopes outside the regions mutated in the B.1.351 and B.1.1.7 variants were reportedly recognized by nearly half of the unique spike-specific TCRs.

CDR3 length: 11 amino acids, cysteine to phenylalanine. The read is trimmed to its CDR3 DNA, 33 bases read in frame from base 1. V drops 4 bases and J drops 2 bases, leaving 2 bases in between. The germline V gene specifies KGHSH as CDR1 and LQKENI as CDR2. The CDR3 regions of human TCRbeta chains were subjected to immunosequencing. Processing in the source paper ran as follows. TCRs in the repertoires were compared against a reference library of SARS-CoV-2-specific TCRs that had been generated with the MIRA antigen-specificity platform. Breadth meant the fraction of unique TCRs that were SARS-CoV-2-associated, whereas depth meant the fraction of total T cells that were SARS-CoV-2-associated. Using the MIRA data, each spike-specific TCR was mapped to the spike region that the TCR reacts to and placed in a CD4 or CD8 class. Log10-transformed breadth and depth values were compared by one-way ANOVA with Sidak's multiple comparisons tests. The table comes from immuneACCESS by way of TCRdb, which keeps in-frame sequences with V and J called. Part of the clones is missing from these tables; in studies checked, under half for an unresolved V gene and the rest for unknown reasons. That table gives V, J and clone size, and the DNA gave D and trimming. This sample is represented by 180,000 or so clones; around 90% of them were singletons. 1.3% of the sample goes to the ten largest clones.

As concerns this clone: The antigen this receptor binds is unknown. Base qualities are not recorded, but no much larger clone differs from it by a single base. The same CDR3 arises from other DNA sequences in this sample as well.

This sequence uses TRBV18 and TRBJ2-5; the D segment cannot be called with confidence. Sequenced material: peripheral blood, taken 28 days after the second AZD1222 dose. The sequence was obtained from an adult who received the AZD1222 COVID-19 vaccine. The sequence in DNA is TGTGCCAGCTCACAACAAGAGACCCAGTACTTC. Its amino acids are CASSQQETQYF.